The 12 T cell receptor beta chains below were found in one sample sequenced in a study of CD8 T cells in ankylosing spondylitis (dated by TCRdb to between 2016 and 2019). The method behind the library was 5' RACE. TCRdb names Illumina MiSeq as the instrument used. The public reads were quality trimmed at Q25 with fastp and then assembled into clones with MiXCR by TCRdb, keeping productive beta chains. Rows with a matching CDR3 protein are joined into one entry that keeps the most common DNA and genes. This sample comprises roughly 25,000 distinct CDR3 sequences, roughly 17% of them detected only once. Clones ranked in the top ten supply 25% to 30% of the sample. The sample was blood. The source is a male donor with ankylosing spondylitis or in good health (not recorded which).

V is TRBV27 and J is TRBJ2-2; 10 nucleotides match TRBD1. Germline V gives CDR1 MNHEY, CDR2 SMNVEV (reference sequence). The V gene end was trimmed by 5 bases and the J gene end by 5 bases; junction bases not matched to a gene: 2. The CDR3 consists of 14 residues. The CDR3 sequence is CASSRTGGTGELFF. The CDR3 region has the DNA TGTGCCAGCAGTCGGACAGGGGGGACCGGGGAGCTGTTTTTT.

The chain uses TRBV5-1 and TRBJ2-1; D is perhaps TRBD2 (6 bases). Per the germline V gene, CDR1 is SGHRS and CDR2 is YFSETQ. The CDR3 totals 13 residues. V lost 0 bases and J 8 bases, leaving 9 bases between the germline ends. In nucleotides, the CDR3 is TGCGCCAGCAGCTTGGCGTCGGGGGATGAGCAGTTCTTC. It is translated as CASSLASGDEQFF.

This clonotype was observed a few times. This chain links TRBV4-2 with TRBJ2-3; maybe TRBD1 (6 bases). This CDR3 contains 15 residues. Germline loops: CDR1 LGHNA, CDR2 YNFKEQ. The ends were cut back, 4 bases at V and 3 bases at J, with 14 bases in the middle. The CDR3 loop is CASSRLRGSTDTQYF. As DNA, the CDR3 is TGTGCCAGCAGCCGACTTAGGGGGTCGACAGATACGCAGTATTTT.

The chain couples TRBV6-6 to TRBJ2-3; 8 nucleotides agree with TRBD2. The CDR3 sequence is 17 residues long. Trimming at V came to 0 bases and at J to 6 bases, leaving 11 bases not matched to a gene. Germline assignment: CDR1 MNHNY and CDR2 SVGAGI (reference sequence). The CDR3 region has the DNA TGTGCCAGCAGTTACTCGTTGGGTAGCGGGAATTTGGATACGCAGTATTTT. Residues: CASSYSLGSGNLDTQYF.

In its sample, this clonotype was seen a few times. V usage is TRBV28 and J usage is TRBJ1-6; a possible D gene is TRBD1 (6 bases). CDR1 and CDR2 from the germline V gene are MDHEN and SYDVKM. CDR3 size: 12 residues. The V gene lost 11 bases and the J gene lost 9 bases, with 14 bases spanning the gap. The CDR3 DNA reads as TGTGCCGTAAGCGGGGGCGGTTCACCCCTCCACTTT. Its translation is CAVSGGGSPLHF.

The DNA for the CDR3 is TGCAGTGCTAGAGCCACCACTAGCGGCAAATACGAGCAGTACTTC. Translating it yields CSARATTSGKYEQYF. The rearrangement uses TRBV20-1 and TRBJ2-7, with 8 bases lining up with TRBD2. Germline V gene data show CDR1 as DFQATT and CDR2 as SNEGSKA (reference sequence). This CDR3 is 15 amino acids long. J lost 4 bases, V lost 1 base, and 9 bases had no gene match.

In this sample, this clonotype turned up many times. The chain links TRBV20-1 to TRBJ2-3; D gene unclear. The CDR3 consists of 15 residues. Trimming took 5 bases from V and 0 from J, leaving 15 bases between them. The germline V gene encodes CDR1 DFQATT and CDR2 SNEGSKA (reference sequence). The CDR3 region has the DNA TGCAGTGCTGAGAGCCGGCTACACAGCACAGATACGCAGTATTTT. The encoded protein is CSAESRLHSTDTQYF.

This clonotype was observed a few times. The chain uses TRBV6-2 or TRBV6-3 and TRBJ1-5, with 7 bases matching TRBD1. The V gene end was trimmed by 5 bases and the J gene end by 7 bases; junction bases not matched to a gene: 5. Per the germline V gene, CDR1 is MNHEY and CDR2 is SVGEGT. CDR3 size: 13 residues. The CDR3 DNA sequence: TGTGCCAGCAGTGAGACAGGGCACCAGCCCCAGCATTTT. Translated, it gives CASSETGHQPQHF.

The chain uses TRBV15 and TRBJ2-4; 12 positions agree with TRBD2. Per the germline V gene, CDR1 is LNHNV and CDR2 is YYDKDF (reference sequence). V lost 5 bases to trimming and J lost 1 base; unmatched junction nucleotides: 12. CDR3 length: 19 residues. CDR3 sequence reads: CATSGGLAGGLAAKNIQYF. In DNA, the CDR3 is TGTGCCACCAGCGGGGGCCTAGCGGGAGGGCTCGCTGCCAAAAACATTCAGTACTTC.

This clonotype was picked up many times. This chain joins TRBV24-1 and TRBJ2-3, with a possible D match to TRBD2 (5 bases). V was clipped by 9 bases and J by 3 bases, with 12 bases between them. The V gene's germline CDR1 is KGHDR and CDR2 SFDVKD. The CDR3 covers 13 residues. CDR3 nucleotides: TGTGCCACCGGGGTGGAGGCGACAGATACGCAGTATTTT. The encoded protein is CATGVEATDTQYF.

The chain links TRBV5-4 to TRBJ2-2; 7 nucleotides line up with TRBD1. The V and J ends lost 4 bases and 6 bases, in that order; junction bases with no gene match: 12. Germline CDR1 reads SGHNT; CDR2 reads YYREEE (reference sequence). The CDR3 has 16 residues. CDR3 bases: TGTGCCAGCAGCCACTACAGGGGTAGTGAACCCGGGGAGCTGTTTTTT. Translation gives CASSHYRGSEPGELFF.

This clonotype occurred many times. The chain links TRBV20-1 to TRBJ2-3, with D possibly TRBD2 on 5 matching bases. V was trimmed by 1 base and J by 2 bases, leaving 19 bases between them. Germline CDR1 reads DFQATT; CDR2 reads SNEGSKA (reference sequence). The CDR3 has 17 residues. CDR3: CSARVAGNYSFTDTQYF. DNA of the CDR3: TGCAGTGCTAGAGTCGCCGGGAATTATTCTTTCACAGATACGCAGTATTTT.